The rows below give T cell receptor beta chains drawn from one sample of a study of cytomegalovirus exposure and HLA in healthy donors. Sequenced by immunoSEQ multiplex PCR; TCRdb stores in-frame clones only, minus some. The sample shows 150,000 to 200,000 clones, roughly 81% of them seen only once. Sample: PBMCs. The source of these receptors is a man aged 30 to 39 in good health and CMV-seropositive. CDR3s include the opening cysteine and the closing phenylalanine or tryptophan. D genes are given only for firm matches. Only part of the rows carry a size: once, few, many, or a class if the clone is expanded.

j_call v_call clone_size d_call cdr3_aa cdr3_nt
TRBJ2-6 TRBV6-1 few TRBD2 CASSDATSGPYSGANVLTF TGTGCCAGCAGTGATGCTACTAGCGGACCTTACTCTGGGGCCAACGTCCTGACTTTC
TRBJ2-1 TRBV7-3 . TRBD2 CASSLGGLAPNEQFF TGTGCCAGCAGCTTAGGGGGACTAGCGCCCAATGAGCAGTTCTTC
TRBJ2-5 TRBV27 . TRBD2 CASFLRWPAGVQETQYF TGTGCCAGCTTCCTGAGGTGGCCAGCGGGGGTCCAAGAGACCCAGTACTTC
TRBJ1-1 TRBV7-3 . . CASSLAENTEAFF TGTGCCAGCAGCTTGGCAGAGAACACTGAAGCTTTCTTT
TRBJ2-7 TRBV6-5 . TRBD2 CASSASGWEQYF TGTGCCAGCAGCGCTAGCGGGTGGGAGCAGTACTTC
TRBJ2-4 TRBV7-8 . . CASSPPEGWTKNIQYF TGTGCCAGCAGCCCGCCGGAGGGGTGGACCAAAAACATTCAGTACTTC
TRBJ2-1 TRBV9 . TRBD2 CASSPRVIAGGPGSYNEQFF TGTGCCAGCAGCCCCCGAGTCATAGCGGGAGGGCCAGGCTCCTACAATGAGCAGTTCTTC
TRBJ1-3 TRBV15 . . CATSWGAGNTIYF TGTGCCACCAGCTGGGGGGCTGGAAACACCATATATTTT
TRBJ2-2 TRBV29-1 . TRBD1 CSVEDLGTGGTGELFF TGCAGCGTTGAAGATCTGGGGACAGGGGGAACCGGGGAGCTGTTTTTT
TRBJ2-3 TRBV11-3 . TRBD2 CASNSGKNTDTQYF TGTGCCAGCAATAGCGGGAAGAACACAGATACGCAGTATTTT
TRBJ1-1 TRBV5-1 . TRBD1 CASRSGTGNTEAFF TGCGCCAGCAGATCCGGGACAGGGAACACTGAAGCTTTCTTT
TRBJ2-3 TRBV7-9 . . CASSHPNRGDTQYF TGTGCCAGCAGCCACCCCAATCGGGGAGATACGCAGTATTTT
TRBJ2-7 TRBV5-6 . TRBD2 CASSLGLAGPYEQYF TGTGCCAGCAGCCTAGGACTAGCGGGGCCCTACGAGCAGTACTTC
TRBJ1-1 TRBV4-3 . . CASSQVTGSTEAFF TGCGCCAGCAGCCAAGTTACAGGGTCCACTGAAGCTTTCTTT
TRBJ2-3 TRBV7-6 . . CASSLAAADTQYF TGTGCCAGCAGCTTAGCGGCGGCAGATACGCAGTATTTT
TRBJ2-3 TRBV9 . . CASSLRGVDTDTQYF TGTGCCAGCAGCCTCAGGGGGGTCGACACAGATACGCAGTATTTT
TRBJ2-3 TRBV9 . . CASSAITGWGGSTDTQYF TGTGCCAGCAGCGCGATTACAGGTTGGGGCGGTTCCACAGATACGCAGTATTTT
TRBJ1-5 TRBV6-1 . TRBD1 CASSAQGAVQPQHF TGTGCCAGCAGTGCACAGGGGGCGGTTCAGCCCCAGCATTTT
TRBJ2-2 TRBV11-2 . . CASSLVARELFF TGTGCCAGCAGCTTAGTGGCACGGGAGCTGTTTTTT
TRBJ2-5 TRBV20-1 . TRBD2 CRVAGVETQYF TGCCGGGTAGCGGGAGTGGAGACCCAGTACTTC
TRBJ2-3 TRBV6-6 . . CASSVSGGTDTQYF TGTGCCAGCAGTGTGAGCGGAGGCACAGATACGCAGTATTTT
TRBJ1-2 TRBV7-6 . . CASSPRPGLGYGYTF TGTGCCAGCAGCCCCCGGCCAGGGTTGGGTTATGGCTACACCTTC
TRBJ2-3 TRBV2 . TRBD2 CASTGLVGPQYF TGTGCCAGCACCGGACTAGTCGGGCCGCAGTATTTT
TRBJ2-1 TRBV25-1 . TRBD2 CASSEAGGLNEQFF TGTGCCAGCAGTGAAGCGGGAGGTTTGAATGAGCAGTTCTTC
TRBJ2-5 TRBV4-3 . . CASSQDLATQETQYF TGCGCCAGCAGCCAAGACCTGGCGACACAAGAGACCCAGTACTTC
TRBJ2-2 TRBV7-3 . . CASSPGDRIITGELFF TGTGCCAGCAGCCCGGGGGACAGAATTATCACCGGGGAGCTGTTTTTT
TRBJ2-3 TRBV7-6 . TRBD2 CASSVSGRLTDTQYF TGTGCCAGCAGCGTATCCGGGAGGCTAACAGATACGCAGTATTTT
TRBJ1-1 TRBV6-5 . TRBD1 CASSPGQGGTEAFF TGTGCCAGCAGTCCAGGACAGGGCGGCACTGAAGCTTTCTTT
TRBJ1-1 TRBV5-1 . TRBD1 CASSFGTGGNTEAFF TGCGCCAGCAGCTTTGGGACAGGGGGCAATACTGAAGCTTTCTTT
TRBJ2-3 TRBV4-1 . TRBD1 CASALGQDVSTDTQYF TGCGCCAGCGCCCTAGGACAGGACGTGAGCACAGATACGCAGTATTTT
TRBJ2-1 TRBV27 . TRBD1 CASSAGDRGDEQFF TGTGCCAGCTCCGCAGGGGACAGGGGCGATGAGCAGTTCTTC
TRBJ1-3 TRBV7-3 . TRBD1 CASSLSQGAGNTIYF TGTGCCAGCAGCTTAAGTCAGGGGGCTGGAAACACCATATATTTT
TRBJ1-2 TRBV7-2 . TRBD1 CASSSRTGASYGYTF TGTGCCAGCAGCTCCAGGACAGGGGCGTCCTATGGCTACACCTTC
TRBJ1-2 TRBV7-2 . . CASSLWGGVVEDGYTF TGTGCCAGCAGCTTATGGGGGGGTGTGGTCGAGGATGGCTACACCTTC
TRBJ2-2 TRBV7-6 . TRBD2 CASSLGGLAGEAGELFF TGTGCCAGCAGCTTAGGGGGACTAGCGGGAGAAGCCGGGGAGCTGTTTTTT
TRBJ2-7 TRBV9 . TRBD1 CASSPRTGPPTSEQYF TGTGCCAGCAGCCCGCGGACAGGGCCGCCGACTAGCGAGCAGTACTTC
TRBJ1-2 TRBV5-1 . . CASSGGGLNYGYTF TGCGCCAGCAGTGGCGGAGGACTTAACTATGGCTACACCTTC
TRBJ2-7 TRBV7-2 . TRBD1 CASSSGQSYEQYF TGTGCCAGCAGCTCGGGACAGAGCTACGAGCAGTACTTC
TRBJ2-7 TRBV4-3 once TRBD2 CASSQREGGGEVEQYF TGCGCCAGCAGCCAGAGGGAGGGAGGAGGGGAGGTCGAGCAGTACTTC
TRBJ2-5 TRBV5-4 . . CASSRTVQETQYF TGTGCCAGCAGCCGGACAGTACAAGAGACCCAGTACTTC
TRBJ2-1 TRBV11-1 once . CASSLAQASTHNEQFF TGTGCCAGCAGCTTAGCGCAGGCTAGCACCCACAATGAGCAGTTCTTC
TRBJ2-5 TRBV7-9 . TRBD2 CASSLGLAETQETQYF TGTGCCAGCAGCCTCGGACTAGCGGAAACCCAAGAGACCCAGTACTTC
TRBJ2-3 TRBV5-1 . . CASSPLGGTDTQYF TGCGCCAGCAGCCCATTAGGGGGCACAGATACGCAGTATTTT
TRBJ1-1 TRBV12-5 . . CASGLSRNTEAFF TGTGCTAGTGGTTTGTCGAGGAACACTGAAGCTTTCTTT
TRBJ1-2 TRBV7-9 . . CASSSSRGFYGYTF TGTGCCAGCAGCTCCTCTCGGGGGTTCTATGGCTACACCTTC
TRBJ2-1 TRBV30 . TRBD2 CAWSSSGRVYNEQFF TGTGCCTGGAGTTCTAGCGGGAGGGTTTACAATGAGCAGTTCTTC
TRBJ1-4 TRBV2 . . CASTSRRGLGRNEKLFF TGTGCCAGCACCTCAAGGAGGGGTTTGGGGCGAAATGAAAAACTGTTTTTT
TRBJ2-2 TRBV27 . TRBD2 CASSLHQRGGNTGELFF TGTGCCAGCAGTTTACATCAGCGGGGGGGGAACACCGGGGAGCTGTTTTTT
TRBJ1-1 TRBV27 . TRBD1 CASSRGPGGNTEAFF TGTGCCAGCAGTAGGGGGCCCGGGGGGAACACTGAAGCTTTCTTT